Following are 28 T cell receptor beta chains from one sample sequenced in a study of regulatory T cells in long-lasting Graves disease. Arm-PCR with iRepertoire HTBI primers amplified the CDR3 regions for these TCR beta libraries. Via MiXCR, TCRdb re-called the multiplex PCR reads, giving one row per CDR3 protein. The table records roughly 260,000 distinct CDR3 sequences, more than 15% of them present only once. Documented time point: newly diagnosed GD, antithyroid drugs for less than 3 months. Making the TCR library involved RNA that had been extracted from PBMCs. This same sample was also taken into another study, of T cells in Graves' hyperthyroidism and ophthalmopathy.

Material: peripheral blood mononuclear cells (PBMCs), obtained at new diagnosis, from a patient treated with antithyroid drugs. These TCRs come from a woman aged 30 to 39 with Graves disease.

The chain couples TRBV20-1 to TRBJ2-3, with 8 bases aligning to TRBD2. This CDR3 has 15 amino acids. Germline V gene data show CDR1 as DFQATT and CDR2 as SNEGSKA (reference sequence). V trimming: 3 bases; J trimming: 1 base; junction bases outside the gene matches: 6. The CDR3 reads CSASGGAGGTDTQYF. The CDR3 DNA follows: TGCAGTGCTAGCGGGGGGGCCGGGGGCACAGATACGCAGTATTTT.

This clonotype was seen many times. The rearrangement links TRBV20-1 to TRBJ1-2; 7 positions agree with TRBD1. The CDR3 totals 12 residues. Trimming at V came to 5 bases and at J to 8 bases, leaving 8 bases not matched to a gene. Germline-derived CDR1 and CDR2 are DFQATT and SNEGSKA (reference sequence). CDR3 bases: TGCAGTGCTGCTACAGGGGAATACGGCTACACCTTC. It translates to CSAATGEYGYTF.

This clonotype was counted many times. V and J are TRBV12-3 or TRBV12-4 and TRBJ1-5, with a weak D call TRBD1 (5 bases). Trimming left V 3 bases short and J 5 bases short, with 14 bases between. This CDR3 is built from 15 residues. In nucleotides, the CDR3 is TGTGCCAGCAGTTTTAGGTGGGGGGATCATCAGCCCCAGCATTTT. Its protein is CASSFRWGDHQPQHF.

This clonotype was picked up a small number of times. The chain couples TRBV6-2 or TRBV6-3 to TRBJ1-5, with 7 bases identical to TRBD1. V lost 2 bases and J lost 2; bases outside the gene matches: 3. The germline V gene has CDR1 MNHEY and CDR2 SVGEGT. The CDR3 runs to 15 residues. CDR3 nucleotides: TGTGCCAGCAGTTACAGTGGACAGGGCAATCAGCCCCAGCATTTT. Protein sequence: CASSYSGQGNQPQHF.

This clonotype was observed a few times. The chain uses TRBV19 and TRBJ1-2; maybe TRBD1 (6 bases). This CDR3 region has 12 residues. Germline assignment: CDR1 LNHDA and CDR2 SQIVND (reference sequence). V was clipped by 7 bases and J by 4 bases, with 10 bases between them. In nucleotides, the CDR3 is TGTGCCAGTACCGGACAGAGCTATGGCTACACCTTC. Amino acids: CASTGQSYGYTF.

At least ten counts were recorded for this clonotype. The chain employs TRBV27 and TRBJ1-2, with D possibly matching TRBD1 (6 bases). Trimming removed 6 bases from V and 4 bases from J, with 12 bases in between. The CDR3 runs 13 residues. Germline lookup yields CDR1 MNHEY and CDR2 SMNVEV (reference sequence). The CDR3 nucleotides read TGTGCCAGCAGCCCTAGGGGGGCCTATGGCTACACCTTC. This codes for CASSPRGAYGYTF.

This clonotype was picked up many times. The chain couples TRBV6-1 to TRBJ2-2; tentative D call: TRBD1 (6 bases). The CDR3 runs 13 residues. Germline values: CDR1 MNHNS, CDR2 SASEGT. V was trimmed by 5 bases and J by 7 bases, leaving 11 bases between them. The CDR3 loop is CASSLQGNGELFF. Here the CDR3 DNA reads TGTGCCAGCAGTCTGCAGGGGAACGGGGAGCTGTTTTTT.

As regards this clonotype: This likely reflects a read error, since a far larger clone is one base away. The CDR3 ends on some other residue instead of the conserved phenylalanine or tryptophan, so this is likely a read error. This chain links TRBV5-5 with TRBJ1-2, with D perhaps matching TRBD1 (6 bases). This CDR3 spans 11 amino acids. CDR1 is SGHKS and CDR2 is YYEKEE in the germline V gene (reference sequence). The CDR3 protein is CASSLAGDYTL. The CDR3 region has the DNA TGCGCCAGCAGCTTGGCAGGGGACTACACCCTC.

V and J are TRBV28 and TRBJ1-1, with D perhaps matching TRBD1 (6 bases). CDR1 is MDHEN and CDR2 is SYDVKM in the germline V gene. There are 14 residues in the CDR3. V dropped 2 bases and J dropped 3 bases, with 10 bases sitting between them. Here the CDR3 reads CASSLLDSYTEAFF. CDR3 bases: TGTGCCAGCAGTTTACTGGACAGCTACACTGAAGCTTTCTTT.

This clonotype was counted at least ten times. This chain joins TRBV12-3 or TRBV12-4 and TRBJ1-1, with a weak D call TRBD1 (5 bases). This CDR3 is built from 13 residues. V was trimmed by 8 bases and J by 5 bases, leaving 15 bases between them. This CDR3 is CASHGGGGTEAFF. For the CDR3, the DNA is TGTGCCAGCCACGGGGGTGGTGGTACTGAAGCTTTCTTT.

This chain links TRBV6-5 with TRBJ2-5; D unresolved. Trimming stripped 3 bases from V and 2 bases from J, with 10 bases between. The CDR3 consists of 14 residues. Germline CDR1 MNHEY, CDR2 SVGAGI. The CDR3 DNA is TGTGCCAGCAGTTATATGGGGTCACAAGAGACCCAGTACTTC. Its protein product is CASSYMGSQETQYF.

This clonotype was counted ten times or more. This sequence joins TRBV9 and TRBJ1-2; 8 bases are shared with TRBD1. The CDR3 consists of 14 residues. Germline V CDR1 and CDR2: SGDLS, YYNGEE. J gave up 6 bases and V 6 bases, and 10 bases lay outside the gene matches. The CDR3 here is CASTPASTGDGYTF. In nucleotides, the CDR3 is TGTGCCAGCACCCCAGCCTCGACAGGGGATGGCTACACCTTC.

This clonotype was recorded at least ten times. V usage is TRBV5-1 and J usage is TRBJ2-1; D gene unclear. Germline assignment: CDR1 SGHRS and CDR2 YFSETQ. The CDR3 totals 14 residues. V lost 3 bases to trimming and J lost 0 bases, with 7 bases between them. This CDR3 reads CASSSQGSYNEQFF. CDR3 in DNA: TGCGCCAGCAGCTCGCAAGGCTCCTACAATGAGCAGTTCTTC. Variable domain in full (rest from reference TRBV5-1 and TRBJ2-1): KAGVTQTPRYLIKTRGQQVTLSCSPISGHRSVSWYQQTPGQGLQFLFEYFSETQRNKGNFPGRFSGRQFSNSRSEMNVSTLELGDSALYLCASSSQGSYNEQFFGPGTRLTVL.

This clonotype showed up many times. The CDR3 reads CASSRRQVVSGNTIYF. CDR3 in DNA: TGTGCCAGCAGCCGCCGACAGGTCGTCTCTGGAAACACCATATATTTT. The J gene is TRBJ1-3, the V gene TRBV2, with D possibly TRBD1 on 6 matching bases. The germline gives CDR1 SNHLY, CDR2 FYNNEI. CDR3 length: 16 residues. The V and J ends lost 6 bases and 0 bases respectively, with 15 bases between them.

This clonotype was seen ten or more times. The chain has TRBV7-2 and TRBJ1-2, with D possibly matching TRBD1 (6 bases). Germline-derived CDR1 and CDR2 are SGHTA and FQGNSA. The CDR3 has 15 residues. V was trimmed by 4 bases and J by 5 bases, leaving 17 bases between them. In nucleotides, the CDR3 is TGTGCCAGCAGCTCCGGCCTCACAGGGATTTATGGCTACACCTTC. It translates to CASSSGLTGIYGYTF.

This clonotype was seen repeatedly, ten times or more. This chain links TRBV24-1 with TRBJ1-5, with a tentative D call TRBD1 (5 bases). Trimming pared 4 bases from V and 6 bases from J, leaving 15 bases between. The CDR3 extends over 15 amino acids. CDR1 is KGHDR and CDR2 is SFDVKD in the germline V gene. The CDR3, as DNA: TGTGCCACCAGTGAATCGGGGGGTCCAGGTCAGCCCCAGCATTTT. Residues: CATSESGGPGQPQHF.

This clonotype was recorded many times. The rearrangement uses TRBV19 and TRBJ2-5, with a tentative D call TRBD1 (5 bases). The CDR3 loop spans 16 amino acids. V was shortened by 5 bases and J by 5 bases, with 21 bases between the two germline ends. Germline V lookup: CDR1 LNHDA, CDR2 SQIVND (reference sequence). CDR3 in DNA: TGTGCCAGTAGTGCAGTAGGCGTCAGGGTTGGGGAGACCCAGTACTTC. Its translation: CASSAVGVRVGETQYF. Complete variable domain (other parts from reference TRBV19 and TRBJ2-5): DGGITQSPKYLFRKEGQNVTLSCEQNLNHDAMYWYRQDPGQGLRLIYYSQIVNDFQKGDIAEGYSVSREKKESFPLTVTSAQKNPTAFYLCASSAVGVRVGETQYFGPGTRLLVL.

Many counts were recorded for this clonotype. The rearrangement uses TRBV7-8 and TRBJ1-5; D may be TRBD1 (5 bases). The CDR3 extends over 15 amino acids. V lost 0 bases to trimming and J lost 3 bases, with 9 bases between them. CDR1 and CDR2 (germline): SGHVS, FQNEAQ. CDR3 loop: CASSLADTTNQPQHF. Here the CDR3 DNA reads TGTGCCAGCAGCTTAGCGGACACCACCAATCAGCCCCAGCATTTT.

The chain joins TRBV7-2 to TRBJ2-1; TRBD2 matches 10 bases. The J call may be in error: the DNA end matches TRBJ2-5 better. Germline V gene data show CDR1 as SGHTA and CDR2 as FQGNSA. The length of the CDR3 is 15 residues. CDR3 amino acids: CASSLSSGGQETQYF. The CDR3 coding sequence is TGTGCCAGCAGCCTATCTAGCGGGGGCCAAGAGACCCAGTACTTC.

In this sample, this clonotype turned up many times. The chain uses TRBV6-5 and TRBJ2-2; 8 nucleotides agree with TRBD1. The length of the CDR3 is 15 residues. Trimming took 2 bases from V and 7 from J; bases not matched to a gene: 6. Germline V gene lookup returns CDR1 MNHEY and CDR2 SVGAGI. The CDR3 loop is CASSYPGQGDGELFF. As DNA, the CDR3 is TGTGCCAGCAGTTACCCTGGACAGGGAGACGGGGAGCTGTTTTTT.

This clonotype was found many times. This rearrangement joins TRBV20-1 to TRBJ2-5; 9 nucleotides agree with TRBD1. This CDR3 comprises 16 residues. The germline V gene encodes CDR1 DFQATT and CDR2 SNEGSKA (reference sequence). CDR3 DNA sequence: TGCAGCGCGTTCCAGAGGCGGACAGGGGAAGGAGAGACCCAGTACTTC. This sequence encodes CSAFQRRTGEGETQYF.

Many counts were recorded for this clonotype. A much larger clone lies a single base off, so this may be a read error. This chain uses TRBV12-3 or TRBV12-4 with TRBJ1-1; D not certain. This CDR3 region has 11 residues. V lost 4 bases, J lost 1 base, and 1 base lay in between. Here the CDR3 reads CASSWNTEAFF. DNA for the CDR3: TGTGCCAGCAGTTGGAACACTGAAGCTTTCTTT.

This clonotype was counted many times. The V and J genes are TRBV7-2 and TRBJ2-5; D is uncertain. Trimming stripped 5 bases from V and 4 bases from J, with 17 bases between. Germline lookup yields CDR1 SGHTA and CDR2 FQGNSA. The CDR3 runs 15 residues. CDR3: CASSPELELGETQYF. In nucleotides, the CDR3 is TGTGCCAGCAGCCCGGAATTGGAGCTGGGAGAGACCCAGTACTTC.

This clonotype came up many times. This chain links TRBV20-1 with TRBJ2-7; D is perhaps TRBD2 (6 bases). V was clipped by 4 bases and J by 0 bases, with 13 bases between them. The germline V gene has CDR1 DFQATT and CDR2 SNEGSKA (reference sequence). The CDR3 consists of 14 residues. The CDR3 reads CSATEAGLSYEQYF. As DNA, the CDR3 is TGCAGTGCTACTGAAGCGGGTCTCTCCTACGAGCAGTACTTC.

The V and J genes are TRBV7-2 and TRBJ1-2; D ambiguous. The CDR3 loop spans 14 amino acids. CDR1 and CDR2 (germline): SGHTA, FQGNSA. V was pared by 5 bases and J by 3 bases, with 13 bases between. The CDR3 region has the DNA TGTGCCAGCAGCCAAACGAGGGCGGACTATGGCTACACCTTC. This encodes CASSQTRADYGYTF.

This clonotype occurred many times. This rearrangement joins TRBV6-2 or TRBV6-3 to TRBJ2-1, with TRBD2 as a possible D gene (5 bases). Germline-derived CDR1 and CDR2 are MNHEY and SVGEGT. Deletions cut 7 bases from V and 0 bases from J, with 16 bases between. The CDR3 consists of 16 residues. The CDR3 reads CASIKKGLISYNEQFF. In nucleotides, the CDR3 is TGTGCCAGCATTAAAAAAGGACTGATCTCCTACAATGAGCAGTTCTTC.

Regarding this clonotype: This is likely an artifact of a read error, given a far larger clone one base away. The chain combines TRBV7-6 with TRBJ1-1; 7 bases match TRBD1. The germline CDR1 and CDR2 sequences are SGHVS and FNYEAQ. Trimming at V came to 5 bases and at J to 2 bases, leaving 2 bases not matched to a gene. There are 13 residues in the CDR3. The CDR3 DNA is TGTGCCAGCAGCGGGACAGCCAACACTGAAGCTTTCTTT. This encodes CASSGTANTEAFF. The complete variable domain, with remaining parts taken from reference TRBV7-6 and TRBJ1-1, reads GAGVSQSPRYKVTKRGQDVALRCDPISGHVSLYWYRQALGQGPEFLTYFNYEAQQDKSGLPNDRFSAERPEGSISTLTIQRTEQRDSAMYRCASSGTANTEAFFGQGTRLTVV.

This clonotype has a count of ten or more. This chain connects TRBV6-1 to TRBJ2-7; 7 positions agree with TRBD1. The V gene's germline CDR1 is MNHNS and CDR2 SASEGT. J lost 5 bases, V lost 7 bases, and 11 bases had no gene match. The CDR3 length is 14 residues. CDR3: CASTGVTGSDEQYF. Here the CDR3 DNA reads TGTGCCAGCACTGGAGTGACAGGGAGTGACGAGCAGTACTTC.